Each of the 27 T cell receptor beta chains below was sequenced from the same sample in a study of blood T cells in healthy people across ages. With a J-beta primer mix and a sample-barcoded 5' primer, a second PCR ran roughly 7 to 11 cycles. Each CDR3 protein gets one entry after TCRdb re-called the 5' RACE reads with MiXCR. In the table there are 700,000 or so distinct CDR3 sequences, around two fifths of which are singletons. Sequences were obtained from blood. These receptors all stem from an elderly man in good health.

The V call is TRBV3-1, the J call TRBJ2-2; 11 bases agree with TRBD2. Losses at the gene ends were 1 base for V and 7 bases for J; bases not matched to a gene: 8. There are 17 residues in the CDR3. Germline V gene lookup returns CDR1 LGHDT and CDR2 YNNKEL (reference sequence). The CDR3 DNA sequence: TGTGCCAGCAGCCAAGTCGCACTAGCGGGAGTTCACGGGGAGCTGTTTTTT. Translation: CASSQVALAGVHGELFF.

The V call is TRBV29-1, the J call TRBJ2-4; no firm D call. The end of the DNA aligns better with TRBJ2-7, so the J call may be wrong. Germline CDR1 reads SQVTM; CDR2 reads ANQGSEA. The CDR3 runs to 12 residues. DNA for the CDR3: TGCAGCGTGCGCCTAGGCCCCAACGAGCAGTACTTC. Amino acids: CSVRLGPNEQYF.

This chain connects TRBV6-6 to TRBJ2-7; 14 bases agree with TRBD2. Trimming removed 6 bases from V and 8 bases from J; junction bases left unmatched: 6. CDR3 length equals 14 residues. Germline loops: CDR1 MNHNY, CDR2 SVGAGI (reference sequence). The CDR3 bases are TGTGCCAGCAGCCCCGGGACTAGCGGGGGAAAGCAGTACTTC. Encoded protein: CASSPGTSGGKQYF.

A few counts support this clonotype. V gene TRBV28 combines with J gene TRBJ2-1; TRBD2 agrees at 11 bases. The germline V gene has CDR1 MDHEN and CDR2 SYDVKM. Losses at the gene ends were 8 bases for V and 2 bases for J; bases not matched to a gene: 5. This CDR3 contains 15 residues. CDR3 sequence: CASQNSGGAYNEQFF. In DNA, the CDR3 is TGTGCCAGCCAAAATAGCGGGGGGGCCTACAATGAGCAGTTCTTC. The variable domain in full, with the rest retrieved from reference TRBV28 and TRBJ2-1, is DVKVTQSSRYLVKRTGEKVFLECVQDMDHENMFWYRQDPGLGLRLIYFSYDVKMKEKGDIPEGYSVSREKKERFSLILESASTNQTSMYLCASQNSGGAYNEQFFGPGTRLTVL.

On this clonotype: The junction does not match germline at one end; this may be a read error. The rearrangement joins TRBV5-1 to TRBJ2-3, with D hard to call. The CDR3 extends over 13 amino acids. Looked up from germline, CDR1 is SGHRS and CDR2 is YFSETQ. The CDR3 DNA sequence: TGCGCCAACAGCTACGACGGCACAGATACGCAGTATTTT. Its protein product is CANSYDGTDTQYF.

About this clonotype: The junction differs from germline at one of its ends, possibly a read error. The V and J genes are TRBV6-4 and TRBJ2-3; 9 positions match TRBD2. The germline V gene has CDR1 MRHNA and CDR2 SNTAGT. There are 16 residues in the CDR3. CDR3 nucleotides: TGTGCCGGCAGTGAGTCAGGTAGCGGGAGTACAGATACGCAGTATTTT. Translated: CAGSESGSGSTDTQYF.

This clonotype showed up just a few times. The J gene is TRBJ1-5, the V gene TRBV7-9, with 7 bases identical to TRBD1. Germline CDR1 and CDR2: SEHNR and FQNEAQ (reference sequence). V shed 1 base, J shed 6 bases, and the junction held 3 bases outside the gene matches. The CDR3 is 14 amino acids. In DNA, the CDR3 is TGTGCCAGCAGCTTAGGACAGGGACCTCAGCCCCAGCATTTT. It translates to CASSLGQGPQPQHF.

This clonotype was detected only a few times. The rearrangement joins TRBV7-3 to TRBJ2-4; 9 nucleotides match TRBD2. The V gene end was trimmed by 0 bases and the J gene end by 7 bases; junction bases not matched to a gene: 4. From germline, CDR1 is SGHTA and CDR2 FQGTGA. This CDR3 is built from 15 residues. CDR3 nucleotide sequence: TGTGCCAGCAGCTTAACTGCGGGAGGGCCCAACATTCAGTACTTC. It encodes CASSLTAGGPNIQYF.

This chain uses TRBV4-3 with TRBJ1-5, with D unresolved. Trimming took off 0 bases at V and 7 bases at J, with 16 bases between the two ends. Germline loops: CDR1 LGHNA, CDR2 YSLEER. The CDR3 has 16 amino acids. The chain's CDR3 is CASSQEVLGLGQPQHF. In DNA form, the CDR3 reads TGCGCCAGCAGCCAAGAAGTCCTGGGGTTAGGACAGCCCCAGCATTTT.

This chain links TRBV7-9 with TRBJ1-4, with 8 bases that match TRBD1. Germline CDR1 SEHNR, CDR2 FQNEAQ (reference sequence). Unmatched junction bases numbered 5, after V lost 5 bases and J lost 6 bases. The CDR3 has 14 residues. The CDR3: CASSQTGDDEKLFF. The CDR3 DNA sequence: TGTGCCAGCAGCCAGACAGGGGATGATGAAAAACTGTTTTTT.

The chain recombines TRBV2 with TRBJ1-2, with 9 bases lining up with TRBD1. There are 14 residues in the CDR3. Germline CDR1 and CDR2: SNHLY and FYNNEI. With 8 bases clipped from V and 4 bases from J, the junction kept 8 bases outside the gene matches. The CDR3: CASLADRGTYGYTF. The CDR3 nucleotides are TGTGCCAGCCTGGCGGACAGGGGAACCTATGGCTACACCTTC.

The genes are TRBV4-2 and TRBJ1-5; the D gene is possibly TRBD1 (5 bases). The ends were cut back, 1 base at V and 5 bases at J, with 15 bases in the middle. Germline loops: CDR1 LGHNA, CDR2 YNFKEQ. The CDR3 loop spans 16 amino acids. The CDR3 DNA reads as TGTGCCAGCAGCCAAGTCTATGGGGTGGGGGATCAGCCCCAGCATTTT. Its protein product is CASSQVYGVGDQPQHF.

CDR3 region: CASRRENYYGYTF. In nucleotides, the CDR3 is TGCGCCAGCAGACGAGAGAATTACTATGGCTACACCTTC. This sequence joins TRBV5-1 and TRBJ1-2; D call uncertain. V gave up 5 bases and J gave up 3 bases, with 11 bases separating them. From germline, CDR1 is SGHRS and CDR2 YFSETQ. This CDR3 is 13 amino acids long. The variable domain in full, with the rest retrieved from reference TRBV5-1 and TRBJ1-2, is KAGVTQTPRYLIKTRGQQVTLSCSPISGHRSVSWYQQTPGQGLQFLFEYFSETQRNKGNFPGRFSGRQFSNSRSEMNVSTLELGDSALYLCASRRENYYGYTFGSGTRLTVV.

This clonotype was counted between two and nine times. The chain joins TRBV5-1 to TRBJ2-5, with 7 bases that match TRBD2. This CDR3 contains 15 residues. With 0 bases clipped from V and 1 base from J, the junction kept 3 bases outside the gene matches. Germline V gene data show CDR1 as SGHRS and CDR2 as YFSETQ. This CDR3 reads CASSLELAGQETQYF. DNA for the CDR3: TGCGCCAGCAGCTTGGAATTAGCGGGCCAAGAGACCCAGTACTTC.

V is TRBV7-2 and J is TRBJ2-1, with 7 nucleotides matching TRBD2. CDR1 and CDR2 (germline): SGHTA, FQGNSA. V lost 8 bases and J lost 3; bases outside the gene matches: 16. The CDR3 length is 17 residues. The CDR3, as DNA: TGTGCCAGCGCGGGAGCGTGGAATAGGGTCTACTACAATGAGCAGTTCTTC. This encodes CASAGAWNRVYYNEQFF.

This clonotype was counted only a few times. This chain joins TRBV7-2 and TRBJ1-2; D ambiguous. With 1 base removed from V and 2 bases from J, the gap between germline ends came to 11 bases. CDR3 length: 15 amino acids. Germline V gene lookup returns CDR1 SGHTA and CDR2 FQGNSA. CDR3 sequence reads: CASSLGPIPNYGYTF. Here the CDR3 DNA reads TGTGCCAGCAGCTTAGGTCCTATACCGAACTATGGCTACACCTTC. Drawing the rest from reference TRBV7-2 and TRBJ1-2, the complete variable domain is GAGVSQSPSNKVTEKGKDVELRCDPISGHTALYWYRQSLGQGLEFLIYFQGNSAPDKSGLPSDRFSAERTGGSVSTLTIQRTQQEDSAVYLCASSLGPIPNYGYTFGSGTRLTVV.

As to this clonotype: An end of the junction does not agree with germline; a read error may underlie this. The chain links TRBV2 to TRBJ2-1, with D perhaps matching TRBD1 (5 bases). The germline V gene encodes CDR1 SNHLY and CDR2 FYNNEI. This CDR3 is 14 amino acids long. The CDR3, as DNA: TGTGCCAGCAGCGCCCAAGACAGATACAGTGAGCAGTTCTTC. It is translated as CASSAQDRYSEQFF.

This clonotype occurred a few times. The gene calls are TRBV7-2 and TRBJ2-5, with a tentative D call TRBD2 (7 bases). Trimming removed 5 bases from V and 5 bases from J, with 18 bases in between. Germline values: CDR1 SGHTA, CDR2 FQGNSA. The CDR3 sequence is 15 residues long. This chain's CDR3 is CASSPGGTIGETQYF. The CDR3 DNA is TGTGCCAGCAGCCCGGGGGGCACCATTGGGGAGACCCAGTACTTC. Full variable domain (rest looked up from reference TRBV7-2 and TRBJ2-5): GAGVSQSPSNKVTEKGKDVELRCDPISGHTALYWYRQSLGQGLEFLIYFQGNSAPDKSGLPSDRFSAERTGGSVSTLTIQRTQQEDSAVYLCASSPGGTIGETQYFGPGTRLLVL.

V is TRBV10-3 and J is TRBJ2-4; D unresolved. Germline lookup yields CDR1 ENHRY and CDR2 SYGVKD. This CDR3 is built from 14 residues. Between the trimmed V and J ends, which lost 0 bases and 7 bases, there was a span of 10 bases. The CDR3 here is CAISESPQRNIQYF. DNA for the CDR3: TGTGCCATCAGTGAGTCCCCCCAGAGGAACATTCAGTACTTC.

The chain links TRBV7-9 to TRBJ1-1; TRBD1 matches at 11 bases. The V gene end was trimmed by 3 bases and the J gene end by 13 bases; junction bases not matched to a gene: 4. The CDR3 has 12 residues. Germline-derived CDR1 and CDR2 are SEHNR and FQNEAQ (reference sequence). CDR3 sequence reads: CASSFGTGGDFF. As DNA, the CDR3 is TGTGCCAGCAGCTTCGGGACAGGGGGGGATTTCTTT. The full variable domain, completed using reference TRBV7-9 and TRBJ1-1, is DTGVSQNPRHKITKRGQNVTFRCDPISEHNRLYWYRQTLGQGPEFLTYFQNEAQLEKSRLLSDRFSAERPKGSFSTLEIQRTEQGDSAMYLCASSFGTGGDFFGQGTRLTVV.

This clonotype appeared many times. V gene TRBV15 combines with J gene TRBJ2-4; perhaps D is TRBD1 or TRBD2 (6 bases each). Trimming left V 5 bases short and J 0 bases short, with 23 bases between. CDR1 is LNHNV and CDR2 is YYDKDF in the germline V gene (reference sequence). The CDR3 contains 19 residues. This CDR3 reads CATSYGWGDTLVAKNIQYF. DNA of the CDR3: TGTGCCACCAGCTATGGATGGGGGGACACTCTAGTAGCCAAAAACATTCAGTACTTC.

This chain joins TRBV7-3 and TRBJ2-5; TRBD1 agrees at 11 bases. After removal of 5 bases from V and 11 bases from J, the junction contained 13 bases not matched to a gene. The germline V gene encodes CDR1 SGHTA and CDR2 FQGTGA. The CDR3 has 15 amino acids. The CDR3 bases are TGTGCCAGCAGCCCAACAGGACAGGGGGCGAATGAGCAGTACTTC. It is translated as CASSPTGQGANEQYF.

This clonotype was observed a few times. The chain joins TRBV6-4 to TRBJ2-5, with 7 nucleotides matching TRBD1. Germline CDR1 reads MRHNA; CDR2 reads SNTAGT. The junction had 3 bases not matched to a gene; V was cut back by 2 bases and J by 6 bases. This CDR3 contains 13 residues. In DNA form, the CDR3 reads TGTGCCAGCAGTGACGGCAGGGGGAAGACCCAGTACTTC. Protein: CASSDGRGKTQYF.

This chain links TRBV10-1 with TRBJ2-1; D remains ambiguous. Germline V lookup: CDR1 WNHNN, CDR2 SYGVQD (reference sequence). The CDR3 is 16 residues long. Trimming removed 2 bases at V and 4 bases at J, with 15 bases between. Written as DNA, the CDR3 is TGCGCCAGCAGTGAGGCCCCGGGCGGAGTATACAATGAGCAGTTCTTC. Translation: CASSEAPGGVYNEQFF.

CDR3 bases: TGCAGTGCTAGAAAGGGAGGGGGTAGCAATCAGCCCCAGCATTTT. This gives the protein CSARKGGGSNQPQHF. The rearrangement uses TRBV20-1 and TRBJ1-5; tentative D call: TRBD1 (6 bases). The length of the CDR3 is 15 residues. CDR1 DFQATT and CDR2 SNEGSKA come from the germline V gene (reference sequence). Trimming left V 2 bases short and J 0 bases short, with 11 bases between.

This clonotype was counted only a few times. The rearrangement uses TRBV29-1 and TRBJ2-6; 11 positions match TRBD1. CDR1 is SQVTM, CDR2 ANQGSEA, per germline. The CDR3 contains 16 residues. V dropped 7 bases and J dropped 3; count of bases not matched to a gene: 8. CDR3 in DNA: TGCAGCGCCGCGGGACAGGGGGGCTTTGGGGCCAACGTCCTGACTTTC. It yields the protein CSAAGQGGFGANVLTF.

Regarding this clonotype: A much larger clone differs by one base, so this may be a read error. The chain joins TRBV18 to TRBJ2-5; D remains unclear. TRBJ2-1 matches the DNA end more closely, so the J call is doubtful. The V gene's germline CDR1 is KGHSH and CDR2 LQKENI. The CDR3 has 15 amino acids. CDR3 residues: CASSPPSGYQETQFF. The CDR3 region has the DNA TGTGCCAGCTCACCACCGTCTGGGTACCAAGAGACCCAGTTCTTC.